The sequence of this T cell receptor beta chain was determined in a study of blood T cell repertoires in COVID-19. The overall study: PBMCs, B-cell-depleted T cells, or T cells were the source of the cDNA or gDNA that made up the material.

This table comes from immunoSEQ multiplex PCR, and its TCRdb copy is limited to in-frame clones, with some not included. The table shows about 460,000 clones, with approximately 91% occurring only once. V was clipped by 8 bases and J by 0 bases, with 8 bases between them. The CDR3 has 13 amino acids. Recovered status in Cohort 3 required two negative PCRs, clearance, or symptom resolution. The clonotype comes from a woman in her fifties or sixties who had recovered from COVID-19. The sample consisted of PBMCs or T cells enriched from blood (not recorded which). This chain uses TRBV12-3 or TRBV12-4 with TRBJ2-1; TRBD2 might be the D (6 bases). The CDR3 DNA is TGTGCCAGCGGGGGGATCTCCTACAATGAGCAGTTCTTC. It yields the protein CASGGISYNEQFF.